This T cell receptor (beta chain) originates from a study of cytomegalovirus exposure and HLA in healthy donors. The table lists this clone with a few counts. Antigen specificity is unknown. The PCR used 60 Vbeta and 13 Jbeta primers. Repertoires were generated with immunoSEQ multiplex PCR, while TCRdb's copy carries only in-frame clones and drops some. This table has 300,000 or so clones, around four fifths appearing once. V dropped 1 base and J dropped 2; count of bases not matched to a gene: 7. CDR1 is SGDLS, CDR2 YYNGEE, per germline. There are 19 residues in the CDR3. Points from the study as a whole: Listed as cytomegalovirus-associated were over 150 TCR beta chains. As was reported, the HLA-A and HLA-B alleles of most subjects were accurately predicted from TCR beta sequences.

The chain joins TRBV9 to TRBJ2-6; 12 bases line up with TRBD1. The TCR originated in a woman in her thirties or forties in good health and CMV-seropositive. Sequencing used PBMCs. CDR3: CASSVMGGTGGAGANVLTF. The CDR3 region has the DNA TGTGCCAGCAGCGTAATGGGAGGGACAGGGGGCGCTGGGGCCAACGTCCTGACTTTC.